This TCR beta chain was sequenced for a study of CD4 and CD8 cells across lung adenocarcinoma regions. Germline V lookup: CDR1 MNHNS, CDR2 SASEGT. Trimming removed 6 bases at V and 2 bases at J, with 13 bases between. CDR3 size: 15 residues. TCRdb reanalysed the PCR reads using MiXCR and keeps one entry per CDR3 protein. Found here are 16,000 or so distinct CDR3 sequences, 45% to 60% of them singletons; the top ten hold about 60%. This clonotype was detected many times. Localized lung adenocarcinoma, a non-small cell lung cancer, affected the donors. Sequencing was carried out using CD8+ T cells from the center of a lung tumor. The receptor was isolated from a female donor with lung adenocarcinoma. The CD4 and CD8 labels of this study may be unreliable. The chain recombines TRBV6-1 with TRBJ2-2; tentatively, D is TRBD1 or TRBD2 (5 bases each). The CDR3 is CASSRGGGNTGELFF. CDR3 DNA sequence: TGTGCCAGCAGCCGAGGTGGGGGTAACACCGGGGAGCTGTTTTTT.